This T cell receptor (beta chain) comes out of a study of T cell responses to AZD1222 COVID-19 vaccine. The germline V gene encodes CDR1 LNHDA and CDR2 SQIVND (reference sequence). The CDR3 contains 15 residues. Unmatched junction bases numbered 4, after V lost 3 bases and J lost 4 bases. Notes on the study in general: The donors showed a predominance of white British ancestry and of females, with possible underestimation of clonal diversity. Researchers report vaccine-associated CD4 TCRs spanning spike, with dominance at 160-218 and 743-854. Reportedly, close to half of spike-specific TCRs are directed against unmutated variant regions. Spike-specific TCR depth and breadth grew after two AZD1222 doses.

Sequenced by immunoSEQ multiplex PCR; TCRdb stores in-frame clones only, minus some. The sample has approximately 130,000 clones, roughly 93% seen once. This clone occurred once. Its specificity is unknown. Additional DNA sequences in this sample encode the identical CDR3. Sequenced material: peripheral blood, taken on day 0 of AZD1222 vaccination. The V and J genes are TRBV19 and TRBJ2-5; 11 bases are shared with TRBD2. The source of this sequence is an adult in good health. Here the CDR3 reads CASSIGLAGGETQYF. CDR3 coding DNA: TGTGCCAGTAGTATCGGGCTAGCGGGAGGAGAGACCCAGTACTTC.